A single sample is the source of the 8 T cell receptor beta chains below, sequenced in a study of T cells in Graves' hyperthyroidism and ophthalmopathy. The TCR beta CDR3 regions underwent amplification using RNA transcripts as the source. The TCR CDR3 first-round RT-PCR relied on the HTBI primer set. Using its own MiXCR run on the multiplex PCR reads, TCRdb lists one record per CDR3 protein. Of almost 500,000 distinct CDR3 sequences listed, approximately 23% were seen once; the top ten hold approximately 54%. Specimen: blood. These receptor sequences come from a woman in her seventies with Graves' ophthalmopathy.

The chain couples TRBV6-1 to TRBJ2-3; a possible D gene is TRBD2 (6 bases). The CDR3 is made up of 18 amino acids. V was clipped by 6 bases and J by 0 bases, with 22 bases between them. The V gene's germline CDR1 is MNHNS and CDR2 SASEGT. The CDR3 region has the DNA TGTGCCAGCAGCACCTCGCGGGGACTGCCAGGGAGCACAGATACGCAGTATTTT. Translated: CASSTSRGLPGSTDTQYF.

CDR3: CASSLTGGGDTQYF. The CDR3 coding sequence is TGTGCCAGCAGCCTAACAGGGGGCGGCGATACGCAGTATTTT. The V and J genes are TRBV6-2 or TRBV6-3 and TRBJ2-3, with 9 bases aligning to TRBD1. The CDR3 runs 14 residues. The trim removed 6 bases at V and 6 bases at J, leaving 7 bases unmatched. Germline CDR1 and CDR2: MNHEY and SVGEGT.

This clonotype was counted ten times or more. V usage is TRBV11-2 and J usage is TRBJ1-4; D remains unclear. Germline CDR1 reads SGHAT; CDR2 reads FQNNGV. This CDR3 region has 11 residues. V was clipped by 3 bases and J by 8 bases, with 4 bases between them. The CDR3 region has the DNA TGTGCCAGCAGCTTTGGGGAAAAACTGTTTTTT. It yields the protein CASSFGEKLFF. Variable domain in full (rest from reference TRBV11-2 and TRBJ1-4): EAGVAQSPRYKIIEKRQSVAFWCNPISGHATLYWYQQILGQGPKLLIQFQNNGVVDDSQLPKDRFSAERLKGVDSTLKIQPAKLEDSAVYLCASSFGEKLFFGSGTQLSVL.

This sequence joins TRBV28 and TRBJ1-1, with D unclear. The germline CDR1 and CDR2 sequences are MDHEN and SYDVKM. The germline V and J ends were trimmed by 6 bases and 6 bases, with 11 bases remaining between them. The CDR3 has 12 amino acids. DNA for the CDR3: TGTGCCAGCAGCCCTAGGATCGCTGAAGCTTTCTTT. Its translation: CASSPRIAEAFF.

This clonotype was recorded many times. The chain links TRBV7-3 to TRBJ2-1, with TRBD2 matching 11 bases. CDR1 and CDR2 (germline): SGHTA, FQGTGA. The CDR3 runs 16 residues. After removal of 5 bases from V and 4 bases from J, the junction contained 7 bases not matched to a gene. The CDR3: CASSAASGRYYNEQFF. The CDR3, as DNA: TGTGCCAGCAGCGCTGCTAGCGGGAGGTATTACAATGAGCAGTTCTTC.

The V call is TRBV11-2, the J call TRBJ2-2; 7 nucleotides align to TRBD1. This CDR3 is built from 14 residues. The germline V gene has CDR1 SGHAT and CDR2 FQNNGV. Trimming cost V 4 bases and J 9 bases; bases outside gene matches: 8. The CDR3 sequence: CASSSRQGKWELFF. CDR3 nucleotide sequence: TGTGCCAGCAGCTCTCGACAGGGTAAATGGGAGCTGTTTTTT.

The V gene is TRBV5-1, the J gene TRBJ2-2; D possibly corresponds to TRBD1 (6 bases). The V gene's germline CDR1 is SGHRS and CDR2 YFSETQ. CDR3 size: 15 residues. V lost 0 bases and J lost 4, with 10 bases in between. CDR3 sequence reads: CASSLGDTITGELFF. The CDR3 coding sequence is TGCGCCAGCAGCTTGGGGGACACCATCACCGGGGAGCTGTTTTTT.

Only a few counts were recorded for this clonotype. V is TRBV20-1 and J is TRBJ2-7; 10 bases are a match to TRBD2. Germline V gene sequence: CDR1 DFQATT, CDR2 SNEGSKA (reference sequence). This CDR3 has 13 residues. Here the CDR3 reads CSESGRAGYEQYF. In DNA, the CDR3 is TGCAGCGAAAGCGGGAGGGCCGGATACGAGCAGTACTTC.